These 4 T cell receptor beta chains were sequenced from one sample in a study of T-cell memory formation after mild COVID-19. MiXCR, applied by TCRdb to the 5' RACE reads, yields one record per CDR3 protein. Here the sample spans 180,000 or so distinct CDR3 sequences, under 14% being singletons. The source material was PBMCs or a T cell subset sorted from them (not recorded which). These TCRs come from a man between 18 and 29 years old who had mild COVID-19 (a few samples of this study predate the infection). Cell type and time point are not known.

This clonotype came up a few times. The chain has TRBV20-1 and TRBJ2-4, with 8 bases aligning to TRBD2. The V gene's germline CDR1 is DFQATT and CDR2 SNEGSKA (reference sequence). Trimming at V came to 6 bases and at J to 8 bases, leaving 9 bases not matched to a gene. This CDR3 has 13 residues. The CDR3 DNA is TGCAGTGCAACACCAAGCGGGGGAGACATTCAGTACTTC. Translating gives CSATPSGGDIQYF.

This clonotype was observed a few times. V and J are TRBV20-1 and TRBJ1-5; 8 bases match TRBD1. Germline CDR1 is DFQATT and CDR2 is SNEGSKA (reference sequence). The CDR3 totals 17 residues. V gave up 0 bases and J gave up 4 bases; unmatched junction bases: 11. This chain's CDR3 is CSAREQGQGAGNQPQHF. CDR3 coding DNA: TGCAGTGCTAGAGAGCAGGGGCAGGGGGCGGGAAATCAGCCCCAGCATTTT.

In its sample, this clonotype was seen many times. The chain recombines TRBV20-1 with TRBJ1-1; TRBD1 matches 7 bases. Germline V gives CDR1 DFQATT, CDR2 SNEGSKA (reference sequence). The CDR3 has 14 amino acids. V shed 6 bases, J shed 0 bases, and the junction held 7 bases outside the gene matches. The CDR3 nucleotides are TGCAGTGCGGCCGACAGGGCCATGAACACTGAAGCTTTCTTT. This codes for CSAADRAMNTEAFF.

This rearrangement joins TRBV7-2 to TRBJ2-3, with 9 bases fitting TRBD2. CDR3 length equals 16 residues. Germline CDR1 SGHTA, CDR2 FQGNSA. With V trimmed by 7 bases and J by 3 bases, 11 bases remained unmatched. The CDR3, as DNA: TGTGCCAGCACTGGCGGGGGGGCCGATGGGACAGATACGCAGTATTTT. Its protein is CASTGGGADGTDTQYF.